The 14 T cell receptor beta chains below all came from one sample that was sequenced in a study of monozygotic twins with inflammatory bowel disease. Using the 5' RACE reads, TCRdb records one entry per CDR3 protein without DNA. Its listing shows around 450,000 distinct CDR3 sequences. Source material: blood. The receptor source for this set is a human donor with ulcerative colitis or Crohn's disease, or a healthy co-twin of an affected twin (not recorded which).

CDR3 protein: CASSQGLRAGEKLFF. V and J are TRBV14 and TRBJ1-4; TCRdb names TRBD1, which stays unverified in the absence of DNA. The CDR3 spans 15 residues. Looked up from germline, CDR1 is SGHDN and CDR2 is FVKESK.

The rearrangement links TRBV2 to TRBJ2-7; no DNA is available, so the TRBD1 call from TCRdb remains unchecked. Germline-derived CDR1 and CDR2 are SNHLY and FYNNEI. The CDR3 has 13 amino acids. The CDR3 protein is CASSGGQSYEQYF.

This chain connects TRBV12-3 or TRBV12-4 to TRBJ1-5; the TRBD1 assignment by TCRdb is unverifiable without DNA. The CDR3 length is 15 residues. The CDR3: CASSFGLGGDQPQHF.

This rearrangement joins TRBV28 to TRBJ2-3; the D call of TRBD1 rests on TCRdb alone, since no DNA is present to check it. The CDR3 runs 15 residues. Germline CDR1 and CDR2: MDHEN and SYDVKM. CDR3 in amino acids: CASSRRGGGTDTQYF.

The chain carries TRBV5-1 and TRBJ2-7. The CDR3 is 14 residues long. Germline V gene lookup returns CDR1 SGHRS and CDR2 YFSETQ. The CDR3: CASSLETGSYEQYF.

The V gene is TRBV29-1, the J gene TRBJ2-1; TCRdb's D call, TRBD1, is unchecked because there is no DNA. CDR3 length: 13 residues. Germline CDR1 is SQVTM and CDR2 is ANQGSEA. CDR3 sequence: CSGGELRGNEQFF.

The V call is TRBV19, the J call TRBJ1-1. This CDR3 has 13 residues. In germline, CDR1 is LNHDA, CDR2 SQIVND (reference sequence). CDR3: CASGPFLGPEAFF.

This sequence joins TRBV6-5 and TRBJ2-1; TCRdb gives TRBD1 as the D gene, but with no DNA this cannot be confirmed. Germline V lookup: CDR1 MNHEY, CDR2 SVGAGI. The CDR3 contains 16 residues. CDR3 loop: CASSYSVPPGINEQFF.

The gene calls are TRBV15 and TRBJ1-4; TCRdb proposes TRBD1, but this gene call is untestable without DNA. The germline V gene has CDR1 LNHNV and CDR2 YYDKDF (reference sequence). The CDR3 runs 16 residues. CDR3 sequence: CATSRDRQGAGEKLFF.

This chain connects TRBV20-1 to TRBJ2-7. The CDR3 sequence is 15 residues long. The germline V gene has CDR1 DFQATT and CDR2 SNEGSKA (reference sequence). The CDR3 spells CSARDLIGGSYEQYF.

Here the CDR3 reads CASSLRDRVTTYEQYF. The V call is TRBV5-4, the J call TRBJ2-7; with no DNA, the TCRdb D assignment of TRBD1 cannot be verified. The length of the CDR3 is 16 residues. Germline V CDR1 and CDR2: SGHNT, YYREEE (reference sequence).

The chain recombines TRBV27 with TRBJ1-2; as DNA is missing, the TRBD1 call by TCRdb cannot be tested. The CDR3 runs 15 residues. Per the germline V gene, CDR1 is MNHEY and CDR2 is SMNVEV (reference sequence). This CDR3 reads CASSFRPGGNYGYTF.

This rearrangement joins TRBV9 to TRBJ2-5; with no DNA, the TCRdb D assignment of TRBD2 cannot be verified. Per germline, CDR1 SGDLS and CDR2 YYNGEE. The CDR3 extends over 14 amino acids. The CDR3 is CASSVEGGKETQYF.

The rearrangement uses TRBV20-1 and TRBJ2-3; TCRdb calls TRBD2, which cannot be checked without DNA. CDR1 and CDR2 from the germline V gene are DFQATT and SNEGSKA (reference sequence). This CDR3 comprises 17 residues. CDR3 sequence: CSAPPPGSGGSTDTQYF.